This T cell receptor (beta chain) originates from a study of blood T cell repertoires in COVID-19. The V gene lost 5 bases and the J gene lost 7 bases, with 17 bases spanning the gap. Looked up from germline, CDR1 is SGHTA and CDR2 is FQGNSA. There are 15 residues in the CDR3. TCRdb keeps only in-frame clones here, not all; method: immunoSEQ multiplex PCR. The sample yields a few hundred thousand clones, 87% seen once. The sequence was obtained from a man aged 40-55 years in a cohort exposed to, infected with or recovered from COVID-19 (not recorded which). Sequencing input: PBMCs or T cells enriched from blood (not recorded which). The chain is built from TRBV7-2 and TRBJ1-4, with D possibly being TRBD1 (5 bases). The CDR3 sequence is CASSHQRDGGEKLFF. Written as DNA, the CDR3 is TGTGCCAGCAGCCACCAGCGGGACGGGGGTGAAAAACTGTTTTTT.